The 15 T cell receptor beta chains listed next were all sequenced from one sample in a study of blood T cell repertoires in COVID-19. Repertoires were generated with immunoSEQ multiplex PCR, while TCRdb's copy carries only in-frame clones and drops some. The sample lists 200,000 to 250,000 clones, about 85% occurring once. Sequences were obtained from peripheral blood. Receptor source: a man aged 25-45 years with active or convalescent COVID-19.

V usage is TRBV29-1 and J usage is TRBJ2-7; 9 bases are shared with TRBD2. The V and J ends lost 4 bases and 1 base, in that order; junction bases with no gene match: 14. The germline CDR1 and CDR2 sequences are SQVTM and ANQGSEA. The CDR3 sequence is 17 residues long. The CDR3 DNA is TGCAGCGTTGGGCTAGCGGGAATAGCTGGTTCGTCCTACGAGCAGTACTTC. Amino acid sequence: CSVGLAGIAGSSYEQYF.

This chain links TRBV6-5 with TRBJ2-7, with 8 nucleotides matching TRBD2. This CDR3 has 13 amino acids. J gave up 3 bases and V 2 bases, and 0 bases lay outside the gene matches. CDR1 and CDR2 (germline): MNHEY, SVGAGI. The chain's CDR3 is CASSYGTSYEQYF. In nucleotides, the CDR3 is TGTGCCAGCAGTTACGGGACTAGCTACGAGCAGTACTTC.

The genes are TRBV19 and TRBJ1-2, with a weak D call TRBD1 (6 bases). Germline V gives CDR1 LNHDA, CDR2 SQIVND (reference sequence). Trimming stripped 3 bases from V and 2 bases from J, with 10 bases between. The CDR3 sequence is 14 residues long. CDR3 nucleotides: TGTGCCAGTAGTATTACGGGGGGCAACTATGGCTACACCTTC. It codes for CASSITGGNYGYTF.

J is TRBJ2-1 and V is TRBV12-3 or TRBV12-4, with D maybe TRBD1 (5 bases). V shed 5 bases and J shed 13 bases, with 15 bases lying between them. The length of the CDR3 is 12 residues. The CDR3 spells CASSLQVGAQFF. For the CDR3, the DNA is TGTGCCAGCAGTCTCCAGGTAGGGGCTCAGTTCTTC.

This clone was picked up a small number of times. The chain combines TRBV19 with TRBJ1-2, with D uncertain. Trimming removed 1 base at V and 7 bases at J, with 13 bases between. The CDR3 spans 14 residues. Germline V gene lookup returns CDR1 LNHDA and CDR2 SQIVND (reference sequence). The CDR3 here is CASSIAPGALGYTF. The DNA for the CDR3 is TGTGCCAGTAGTATAGCGCCAGGTGCTCTTGGCTACACCTTC. Combining the CDR3 with reference TRBV19 and TRBJ1-2 gives the whole variable domain DGGITQSPKYLFRKEGQNVTLSCEQNLNHDAMYWYRQDPGQGLRLIYYSQIVNDFQKGDIAEGYSVSREKKESFPLTVTSAQKNPTAFYLCASSIAPGALGYTFGSGTRLTVV.

The chain is built from TRBV19 and TRBJ1-5; TRBD1 aligns across 10 bases. This CDR3 contains 13 residues. Per germline, CDR1 LNHDA and CDR2 SQIVND (reference sequence). V was pared by 10 bases and J by 7 bases, with 7 bases of the junction left unmatched. This CDR3 is CATKGTGEQPQHF. The CDR3, as DNA: TGTGCCACCAAAGGGACAGGGGAACAGCCCCAGCATTTT.

The rearrangement links TRBV19 to TRBJ1-2; TRBD1 aligns across 7 bases. This CDR3 comprises 14 residues. Trimming cost V 6 bases and J 8 bases; bases outside gene matches: 12. Germline V gives CDR1 LNHDA, CDR2 SQIVND (reference sequence). For the CDR3, the DNA is TGTGCCAGTAGACCGACAGGGAGGCCCCTGGGCTACACCTTC. Amino acids: CASRPTGRPLGYTF.

The rearrangement uses TRBV30 and TRBJ1-5, with a tentative D call TRBD1 (6 bases). The CDR3 is 14 amino acids. Germline-derived CDR1 and CDR2 are GTSNPN and SVGIG (reference sequence). The V end lost 1 base, the J end lost 7 bases, and 14 bases lay between the germline ends. CDR3 in amino acids: CAWSAAGAWQPQHF. The CDR3 coding sequence is TGTGCCTGGAGTGCTGCGGGGGCCTGGCAGCCCCAGCATTTT. Supplemented by reference TRBV30 and TRBJ1-5, the full variable domain reads SQTIHQWPATLVQPVGSPLSLECTVEGTSNPNLYWYRQAAGRGLQLLFYSVGIGQISSEVPQNLSASRPQDRQFILSSKKLLLSDSGFYLCAWSAAGAWQPQHFGDGTRLSIL.

V usage is TRBV5-1 and J usage is TRBJ2-7; maybe TRBD1 (6 bases). Germline V gene sequence: CDR1 SGHRS, CDR2 YFSETQ. Between the trimmed V and J ends, which lost 2 bases and 5 bases, there was a span of 14 bases. The CDR3 totals 14 residues. The CDR3 spells CASSFLQGMHEQYF. The CDR3 bases are TGCGCCAGCAGCTTCCTTCAGGGGATGCACGAGCAGTACTTC.

CDR3 sequence (DNA): TGTGCCAGCTCACGGGGGACAGCCCGCGAGCAGTACTTC. It specifies CASSRGTAREQYF. The chain is built from TRBV18 and TRBJ2-7; 7 bases align to TRBD1. This CDR3 contains 13 residues. CDR1 and CDR2 (germline): KGHSH, LQKENI. The ends lost 4 bases at V and 6 bases at J; junction bases unmatched: 6.

This chain links TRBV6-5 with TRBJ2-7, with TRBD2 as a possible D gene (5 bases). CDR3 size: 15 residues. The V end lost 6 bases, the J end lost 2 bases, and 17 bases lay between the germline ends. CDR1 is MNHEY and CDR2 is SVGAGI in the germline V gene. This chain's CDR3 is CASSQNKGGPYEQYF. The CDR3 nucleotides read TGTGCCAGCAGCCAGAACAAGGGCGGGCCCTACGAGCAGTACTTC.

The chain combines TRBV7-2 with TRBJ1-3; 7 nucleotides match TRBD1. After removal of 2 bases from V and 0 bases from J, the junction contained 1 base not matched to a gene. CDR1 and CDR2 (germline): SGHTA, FQGNSA. The CDR3 is 15 residues long. Written as DNA, the CDR3 is TGTGCCAGCAGCTTAAGGGGGCCCTCTGGAAACACCATATATTTT. Residues: CASSLRGPSGNTIYF.

The J gene is TRBJ2-1, the V gene TRBV19; TRBD2 might be the D (5 bases). Germline V gene lookup returns CDR1 LNHDA and CDR2 SQIVND (reference sequence). The V end was cut by 3 bases, the J end by 9 bases, with 15 bases between. The CDR3 totals 14 residues. The CDR3 nucleotides read TGTGCCAGTAGTATTACACTAGGATCGGGTGAGCAGTTCTTC. This sequence encodes CASSITLGSGEQFF. Together with reference TRBV19 and TRBJ2-1, the CDR3 gives the full variable domain: DGGITQSPKYLFRKEGQNVTLSCEQNLNHDAMYWYRQDPGQGLRLIYYSQIVNDFQKGDIAEGYSVSREKKESFPLTVTSAQKNPTAFYLCASSITLGSGEQFFGPGTRLTVL.

V gene TRBV29-1 combines with J gene TRBJ1-1; TRBD1 matches 7 bases. Looked up from germline, CDR1 is SQVTM and CDR2 is ANQGSEA. V lost 6 bases to trimming and J lost 1 base; unmatched junction nucleotides: 5. CDR3 length: 13 residues. CDR3 bases: TGCAGCGTAGACGGGACAGAGAACACTGAAGCTTTCTTT. Translation: CSVDGTENTEAFF.

The V call is TRBV7-2, the J call TRBJ2-5; TRBD2 is a possible D gene (6 bases). V was trimmed by 4 bases and J by 5 bases, leaving 14 bases between them. CDR1 is SGHTA and CDR2 is FQGNSA in the germline V gene. The CDR3 is 14 amino acids. In nucleotides, the CDR3 is TGTGCCAGCAGCTCCCTGGGCGGGGTCGAGACCCAGTACTTC. It yields the protein CASSSLGGVETQYF.